These 21 T cell receptor beta chains were sequenced from one sample in a study of neurological immune-mediated disorders. Using its own MiXCR run on the 5' RACE reads, TCRdb lists one record per CDR3 protein. Of 45,000 to 65,000 distinct CDR3 sequences listed, around 3.1% were seen once; the top ten hold 5.9%. What was sequenced was PBMCs. These receptors all stem from a man aged 40-49 years with multiple sclerosis.

The table lists this clonotype with many counts. The rearrangement uses TRBV20-1 and TRBJ2-2; tentative D call: TRBD1 (7 bases). This CDR3 has 16 residues. Per germline, CDR1 DFQATT and CDR2 SNEGSKA (reference sequence). V was shortened by 6 bases and J by 1 base, with 18 bases between the two germline ends. The CDR3 nucleotides are TGCAGTGCGCGACCGGCGGGACAGATGAACACCGGGGAGCTGTTTTTT. Residues: CSARPAGQMNTGELFF.

The chain has TRBV5-1 and TRBJ2-6; no clear D gene. Germline CDR1 reads SGHRS; CDR2 reads YFSETQ. CDR3 length equals 17 residues. V shed 4 bases and J shed 0 bases, with 14 bases lying between them. CDR3 DNA sequence: TGCGCCAGCAGCGGGCGCATGGGAAACTCTGGGGCCAACGTCCTGACTTTC. This gives the protein CASSGRMGNSGANVLTF.

This clonotype was observed at least ten times. The chain carries TRBV10-3 and TRBJ1-4; unclear D gene. V was pared by 0 bases and J by 7 bases, with 12 bases between. The CDR3 runs to 15 residues. The germline V gene encodes CDR1 ENHRY and CDR2 SYGVKD. CDR3 nucleotide sequence: TGTGCCATCAGTGAGTCGGTGAAGGGAAGTGAAAAACTGTTTTTT. Amino acids: CAISESVKGSEKLFF.

Remarks on this clonotype: This could be a read error, since a much larger clone is one nucleotide away. CDR3 DNA: TGCGCCATCAGCCTGCACGGCCCCCCGAGCTCTGAAGCTTTCTTT. It translates to CAISLHGPPSSEAFF. The chain combines TRBV5-1 with TRBJ1-1, with no clear D. Germline V CDR1 and CDR2: SGHRS, YFSETQ. This CDR3 comprises 15 residues.

This clonotype appeared many times. The rearrangement uses TRBV5-1 and TRBJ2-7; TRBD2 matches 8 bases. Unmatched junction bases numbered 5, after V lost 4 bases and J lost 2 bases. The CDR3 covers 14 residues. In germline, CDR1 is SGHRS, CDR2 YFSETQ. The CDR3 region is CASSGREGAYEQYF. CDR3 DNA: TGCGCCAGCAGCGGTCGGGAGGGCGCCTACGAGCAGTACTTC.

This clonotype was picked up many times. The CDR3 nucleotides read TGTGCCAGCAGACGGACAGCCGGCTACGAGCAGTACTTC. It specifies CASRRTAGYEQYF. The rearrangement uses TRBV12-3 or TRBV12-4 and TRBJ2-7; D might be TRBD1 (6 bases). The CDR3 covers 13 residues. Between the trimmed V and J ends, which lost 6 bases and 3 bases, there was a span of 12 bases.

This clonotype showed up just a few times. V is TRBV15 and J is TRBJ1-1, with a possible D match to TRBD1 (5 bases). Germline V gives CDR1 LNHNV, CDR2 YYDKDF (reference sequence). Deletions cut 0 bases from V and 0 bases from J, with 8 bases between. The CDR3 has 15 residues. CDR3 nucleotides: TGTGCCACCAGCAGAGACGGACAAATGAACACTGAAGCTTTCTTT. It specifies CATSRDGQMNTEAFF.

At least ten counts were recorded for this clonotype. The chain recombines TRBV11-3 with TRBJ2-5; no reliable D call. V was trimmed by 1 base and J by 2 bases, leaving 5 bases between them. CDR3 length: 13 residues. Germline assignment: CDR1 SGHNT and CDR2 YENEEA. The CDR3 region has the DNA TGTGCCAGCAGCTTAGGCGATCAAGAGACCCAGTACTTC. Translated, it gives CASSLGDQETQYF. Based on the CDR3 plus reference TRBV11-3 and TRBJ2-5, the full variable domain is EAGVVQSPRYKIIEKKQPVAFWCNPISGHNTLYWYLQNLGQGPELLIRYENEEAVDDSQLPKDRFSAERLKGVDSTLKIQPAELGDSAVYLCASSLGDQETQYFGPGTRLLVL.

The table lists this clonotype with many counts. This chain uses TRBV20-1 with TRBJ2-5; D might be TRBD2 (6 bases). CDR1 and CDR2 (germline): DFQATT, SNEGSKA (reference sequence). The V end lost 3 bases, the J end lost 4 bases, and 18 bases lay between the germline ends. The CDR3 consists of 15 residues. The CDR3 sequence: CSASLPIGAGETQYF. As DNA, the CDR3 is TGCAGTGCTAGCCTTCCCATAGGAGCGGGAGAGACCCAGTACTTC.

The rearrangement uses TRBV19 and TRBJ1-2; D uncertain. CDR1 is LNHDA and CDR2 is SQIVND in the germline V gene (reference sequence). CDR3 size: 13 residues. V was cut by 9 bases and J by 4 bases, with 15 bases left in between. CDR3 in amino acids: CASHKSAGYGYTF. CDR3 in DNA: TGTGCCAGCCACAAAAGCGCAGGCTATGGCTACACCTTC.

Details on this clonotype: With a much larger clone just one base away, this may be a read error. The conserved phenylalanine or tryptophan normally closing the CDR3 is absent here, so this likely arose from a read error. The chain employs TRBV4-2 and TRBJ2-5; D may be TRBD2 (6 bases). Germline V gene sequence: CDR1 LGHNA, CDR2 YNFKEQ. Trimming shortened V by 6 bases and J by 1 base, and 18 bases separated the two germline ends. CDR3 length: 16 residues. The CDR3 here is CASRRGDTLAQETQYC. For the CDR3, the DNA is TGTGCCAGCAGGCGGGGTGACACACTAGCCCAAGAGACCCAGTACTGC.

At least ten counts were recorded for this clonotype. A much bigger clone sits one base away, suggesting this may be a read error. The chain has TRBV9 and TRBJ2-1; TRBD1 is a possible D gene (5 bases). The CDR3 totals 14 residues. Germline CDR1 SGDLS, CDR2 YYNGEE. V lost 3 bases and J 5 bases, leaving 12 bases between the germline ends. Here the CDR3 DNA reads TGTGCCAGCAGCGAAAAAAAACAGGACAATGAGCAGTTCTTC. Protein sequence: CASSEKKQDNEQFF.

This clonotype showed up just a few times. The rearrangement uses TRBV7-6 and TRBJ2-3, with 16 bases matching TRBD2. Germline loops: CDR1 SGHVS, CDR2 FNYEAQ. The CDR3 is 16 residues long. The V segment lost 4 bases and the J segment 4 bases; nucleotides outside the gene matches: 2. The DNA of the CDR3 is TGTGCCAGCAGCTCGGGACTAGCGGGGGGGCCAGATACGCAGTATTTT. It translates to CASSSGLAGGPDTQYF. Drawing the rest from reference TRBV7-6 and TRBJ2-3, the complete variable domain is GAGVSQSPRYKVTKRGQDVALRCDPISGHVSLYWYRQALGQGPEFLTYFNYEAQQDKSGLPNDRFSAERPEGSISTLTIQRTEQRDSAMYRCASSSGLAGGPDTQYFGPGTRLTVL.

This clonotype has ten or more counts. V gene TRBV6-5 combines with J gene TRBJ1-4; TRBD1 matches 7 bases. The CDR3 runs to 16 residues. V gave up 2 bases and J gave up 6 bases; unmatched junction bases: 9. CDR1 is MNHEY and CDR2 is SVGAGI in the germline V gene. The CDR3 sequence: CASSYRHRGEDEKLFF. The CDR3 DNA reads as TGTGCCAGCAGTTACAGACACAGGGGAGAGGATGAAAAACTGTTTTTT.

This clonotype was recorded at least ten times. V and J are TRBV4-1 and TRBJ2-2; 8 bases align to TRBD2. Germline V gene lookup returns CDR1 MGHRA and CDR2 YSYEKL. The CDR3 has 16 residues. The ends lost 1 base at V and 4 bases at J; junction bases unmatched: 5. CDR3: CASSQVRGGTTGELFF. CDR3 DNA sequence: TGCGCCAGCAGCCAAGTTCGGGGGGGCACCACCGGGGAGCTGTTTTTT.

This clonotype was detected ten times or more. This sequence joins TRBV9 and TRBJ2-7; 10 bases are a match to TRBD1. The germline V gene encodes CDR1 SGDLS and CDR2 YYNGEE. V lost 2 bases to trimming and J lost 6 bases; unmatched junction nucleotides: 5. This CDR3 comprises 14 residues. The CDR3 region is CASSVGTGEGEQYF. For the CDR3, the DNA is TGTGCCAGCAGCGTGGGGACAGGGGAAGGCGAGCAGTACTTC.

This clonotype was counted ten times or more. The chain uses TRBV3-1 and TRBJ1-6; a weak D match, TRBD1 (5 bases). This CDR3 region has 15 residues. V was clipped by 3 bases and J by 7 bases, with 13 bases between them. Germline CDR1 LGHDT, CDR2 YNNKEL (reference sequence). The CDR3 sequence: CASSHTGLLNSPLHF. The CDR3 DNA reads TGTGCCAGCAGCCATACAGGCCTCTTGAATTCACCCCTCCACTTT.

This clonotype came up many times. This chain uses TRBV24-1 with TRBJ2-4; D call uncertain. CDR3 length equals 11 residues. V dropped 5 bases and J dropped 5 bases, with 3 bases sitting between them. In germline, CDR1 is KGHDR, CDR2 SFDVKD. For the CDR3, the DNA is TGTGCCACCAGTGCTCAAAACATTCAGTACTTC. This translates into CATSAQNIQYF.

This clonotype was seen ten or more times. Written as DNA, the CDR3 is TGTGCCAGCAGCGCGACAGGGTTCAATGAGCAGTTCTTC. It yields the protein CASSATGFNEQFF. The gene calls are TRBV7-9 and TRBJ2-1; 7 nucleotides line up with TRBD1. Germline assignment: CDR1 SEHNR and CDR2 FQNEAQ (reference sequence). J was trimmed by 6 bases and V by 5 bases; bases with no gene match: 4. The CDR3 is made up of 13 amino acids.

The rearrangement links TRBV18 to TRBJ1-1, with D possibly being TRBD1 (5 bases). The length of the CDR3 is 14 residues. Trimming shortened V by 2 bases and J by 1 base, and 8 bases separated the two germline ends. The germline gives CDR1 KGHSH, CDR2 LQKENI. DNA for the CDR3: TGTGCCAGCTCACCAGTCGGGGGGAACACTGAAGCTTTCTTT. Protein product: CASSPVGGNTEAFF.

The sample holds many counts of this clonotype. V is TRBV5-1 and J is TRBJ2-1, with 7 nucleotides matching TRBD1. Germline loops: CDR1 SGHRS, CDR2 YFSETQ. The CDR3 consists of 15 residues. V was clipped by 0 bases and J by 2 bases; unmatched bases: 2. The CDR3 protein is CASSLDRGAYNEQFF. CDR3 nucleotide sequence: TGCGCCAGCAGCTTGGACAGGGGAGCCTACAATGAGCAGTTCTTC. Full variable domain (outside the CDR3, taken from reference TRBV5-1 and TRBJ2-1): KAGVTQTPRYLIKTRGQQVTLSCSPISGHRSVSWYQQTPGQGLQFLFEYFSETQRNKGNFPGRFSGRQFSNSRSEMNVSTLELGDSALYLCASSLDRGAYNEQFFGPGTRLTVL.